The 28 T cell receptor beta chains presented below share a single source sample, sequenced in a study of blood T cells in healthy people across ages. For the second PCR, which ran for 7 to 11 cycles, a sample-barcoded 5' primer and a J-beta primer mix were used. A single record per CDR3 protein comes from TCRdb applying MiXCR to the 5' RACE reads. The profile shows approximately 730,000 distinct CDR3 sequences, 40% to 65% of them singletons. Sequenced sample: blood. These receptors were taken from a man older than 75 in good health.

The genes are TRBV7-7 and TRBJ2-7; D gene unclear. The DNA end is more similar to TRBJ2-5, so the J call may be wrong. Germline lookup yields CDR1 SSHAT and CDR2 FNYEAQ (reference sequence). The CDR3 extends over 15 amino acids. The CDR3 protein is CASSFAGAHHGTQYF. The CDR3 DNA reads TGTGCCAGCAGCTTTGCTGGAGCTCACCATGGGACCCAGTACTTC.

The chain has TRBV6-6 and TRBJ1-4; D remains ambiguous. This CDR3 is 13 amino acids long. Trimming cost V 1 base and J 7 bases, with 7 bases left between them. CDR1 and CDR2 from the germline V gene are MNHNY and SVGAGI (reference sequence). The CDR3 bases are TGTGCCAGCAGTTACTTTCCCCCTGAAAAACTGTTTTTT. Its protein is CASSYFPPEKLFF.

The V gene is TRBV5-1, the J gene TRBJ2-2, with D possibly being TRBD1 (5 bases). The germline V and J ends were trimmed by 2 bases and 6 bases, with 8 bases remaining between them. Germline loops: CDR1 SGHRS, CDR2 YFSETQ. The CDR3 contains 13 residues. The CDR3 protein is CASSFPGPGELFF. DNA for the CDR3: TGCGCCAGCAGCTTCCCAGGGCCCGGGGAGCTGTTTTTT.

V and J are TRBV2 and TRBJ2-3; 8 positions agree with TRBD2. V lost 3 bases to trimming and J lost 14 bases; unmatched junction nucleotides: 22. Germline-derived CDR1 and CDR2 are SNHLY and FYNNEI. This CDR3 is built from 17 residues. This chain's CDR3 is CASSDSKERGQHRYAYF. CDR3 sequence (DNA): TGTGCCAGCAGTGACTCGAAGGAGCGGGGGCAGCACAGATACGCGTATTTT.

The J gene is TRBJ2-5, the V gene TRBV3-1, with 12 bases aligning to TRBD2. Germline values: CDR1 LGHDT, CDR2 YNNKEL (reference sequence). CDR3 length: 16 residues. The ends lost 3 bases at V and 2 bases at J; junction bases unmatched: 4. This CDR3 reads CASSQRLAGAQETQYF. Here the CDR3 DNA reads TGTGCCAGCAGCCAGAGACTAGCGGGAGCTCAAGAGACCCAGTACTTC.

V gene TRBV30 combines with J gene TRBJ1-2, with 7 bases fitting TRBD1. The CDR3 length is 16 residues. V lost 0 bases to trimming and J lost 6 bases; unmatched junction nucleotides: 13. Germline V CDR1 and CDR2: GTSNPN, SVGIG (reference sequence). The DNA for the CDR3 is TGTGCCTGGAGTGTCCGTCCACAGGGGAGACGCGATGGCTACACCTTC. This gives the protein CAWSVRPQGRRDGYTF.

The chain uses TRBV5-1 and TRBJ2-7; D may correspond to TRBD1 or TRBD2 (5 bases each). The length of the CDR3 is 17 residues. Germline CDR1 is SGHRS and CDR2 is YFSETQ. The ends were cut back, 3 bases at V and 2 bases at J, with 21 bases in the middle. DNA for the CDR3: TGCGCCAGCAGCTCGTCAGCCGGGACGGATTACGCCTACGAGCAGTACTTC. It translates to CASSSSAGTDYAYEQYF.

The chain uses TRBV3-1 and TRBJ1-2; D not resolved. CDR1 LGHDT and CDR2 YNNKEL come from the germline V gene (reference sequence). V was shortened by 0 bases and J by 4 bases, with 9 bases between the two germline ends. The CDR3 covers 14 residues. The CDR3 here is CASSQDPTAYGYTF. CDR3 bases: TGTGCCAGCAGCCAAGATCCCACAGCCTATGGCTACACCTTC.

The chain links TRBV15 to TRBJ1-2; D is uncertain. Germline V gene sequence: CDR1 LNHNV, CDR2 YYDKDF (reference sequence). This CDR3 is built from 14 residues. Trimming pared 5 bases from V and 5 bases from J, leaving 15 bases between. The CDR3 sequence is CATSPRVEGYGYTF. The CDR3 DNA sequence: TGTGCCACCAGCCCGAGAGTCGAAGGGTATGGCTACACCTTC.

This clonotype was counted between two and nine times. This chain connects TRBV29-1 to TRBJ2-1; D is unclear. Trimming cost V 6 bases and J 8 bases, with 8 bases left between them. This CDR3 region has 10 residues. Germline loops: CDR1 SQVTM, CDR2 ANQGSEA. The CDR3 nucleotides read TGCAGCGTCGTTCGGCATGAGCAGTTCTTC. Amino acids: CSVVRHEQFF.

The chain employs TRBV7-2 and TRBJ2-7, with D perhaps matching TRBD2 (6 bases). There are 13 residues in the CDR3. The V end lost 7 bases, the J end lost 4 bases, and 14 bases lay between the germline ends. CDR1 and CDR2 (germline): SGHTA, FQGNSA. The CDR3 reads CASTTSSAYEQYF. Written as DNA, the CDR3 is TGTGCCAGCACCACCTCTAGCGCGTACGAGCAGTACTTC.

This clonotype was counted only a few times. The DNA for the CDR3 is TGTGCCAGCATGGGGACTTTTAGCACAGATACGCAGTATTTT. Amino acid sequence: CASMGTFSTDTQYF. The V gene is TRBV27, the J gene TRBJ2-3, with D perhaps matching TRBD2 (6 bases). Looked up from germline, CDR1 is MNHEY and CDR2 is SMNVEV (reference sequence). The length of the CDR3 is 14 residues. V was cut by 7 bases and J by 0 bases, with 11 bases left in between.

This clonotype was detected ten times or more. V usage is TRBV28 and J usage is TRBJ2-3; TRBD2 might be the D (5 bases). The CDR3 is made up of 13 amino acids. The V gene's germline CDR1 is MDHEN and CDR2 SYDVKM. Trimming shortened V by 5 bases and J by 4 bases, and 10 bases separated the two germline ends. The CDR3 DNA sequence: TGTGCCAGCAGTCAACTAGGTTCAGATACGCAGTATTTT. Encoded protein: CASSQLGSDTQYF.

The chain joins TRBV3-1 to TRBJ2-5, with D uncertain. TRBJ2-7 matches the DNA end more closely, so the J call is doubtful. Germline lookup yields CDR1 LGHDT and CDR2 YNNKEL (reference sequence). This CDR3 comprises 14 residues. The CDR3, as DNA: TGTGCCAGCAGCCATGTAACACGGTCCGGCGAGCAGTACTTC. Encoded protein: CASSHVTRSGEQYF.

This clonotype was seen only a few times. The rearrangement joins TRBV25-1 to TRBJ2-7; 7 positions match TRBD1. This CDR3 is built from 12 residues. Germline V gene sequence: CDR1 MGHDK, CDR2 SYGVNS. With V trimmed by 8 bases and J by 2 bases, 3 bases remained unmatched. As DNA, the CDR3 is TGTGCCAGCGTGGGACAGACCTACGAGCAGTACTTC. Translating it yields CASVGQTYEQYF.

The V gene is TRBV24-1, the J gene TRBJ2-4; maybe TRBD1 (6 bases). V was cut by 3 bases and J by 7 bases, with 12 bases left in between. There are 14 residues in the CDR3. Germline loops: CDR1 KGHDR, CDR2 SFDVKD. CDR3 amino acids: CATSDPSGANIQYF. CDR3 DNA: TGTGCCACCAGTGATCCTTCAGGGGCGAACATTCAGTACTTC.

This chain uses TRBV20-1 with TRBJ2-3, with 9 bases matching TRBD1. This CDR3 has 14 residues. The J segment lost 3 bases and the V segment lost 5 bases, leaving 6 bases of the junction unmatched. Per germline, CDR1 DFQATT and CDR2 SNEGSKA (reference sequence). The chain's CDR3 is CSAPGTGKTDTQYF. DNA of the CDR3: TGCAGTGCTCCGGGGACAGGGAAGACAGATACGCAGTATTTT.

The chain carries TRBV18 and TRBJ2-7; D is possibly TRBD1 (6 bases). The length of the CDR3 is 14 residues. V was trimmed by 1 base and J by 3 bases, leaving 10 bases between them. Per germline, CDR1 KGHSH and CDR2 LQKENI. The CDR3 is CASSPHHRDYEQYF. In nucleotides, the CDR3 is TGTGCCAGCTCACCACATCACAGGGACTACGAGCAGTACTTC. The full variable domain, with the rest looked up from reference TRBV18 and TRBJ2-7, is NAGVMQNPRHLVRRRGQEARLRCSPMKGHSHVYWYRQLPEEGLKFMVYLQKENIIDESGMPKERFSAEFPKEGPSILRIQQVVRGDSAAYFCASSPHHRDYEQYFGPGTRLTVT.

The chain recombines TRBV11-1 with TRBJ2-1, with D possibly being TRBD2 (5 bases). Germline-derived CDR1 and CDR2 are SGHAT and FQDESV (reference sequence). CDR3 length: 15 residues. V gave up 3 bases and J gave up 8 bases, with 17 bases separating them. The CDR3 sequence: CASSLGPHTRDEQFF. CDR3 nucleotides: TGTGCCAGCAGCTTGGGTCCTCACACTAGGGATGAGCAGTTCTTC.

This chain links TRBV20-1 with TRBJ2-4, with D uncertain. The J call may be in error: the DNA end matches TRBJ2-7 better. The germline CDR1 and CDR2 sequences are DFQATT and SNEGSKA (reference sequence). CDR3 length: 12 amino acids. The CDR3 region has the DNA TGCAGTGCCTGGCCGTCCAGCTTCGAGCAGTACTTC. Encoded protein: CSAWPSSFEQYF.

The rearrangement uses TRBV6-1 and TRBJ2-7, with D possibly being TRBD1 or TRBD2 (5 bases each). Between the trimmed V and J ends, which lost 9 bases and 7 bases, there was a span of 22 bases. The CDR3 is made up of 14 amino acids. CDR1 and CDR2 (germline): MNHNS, SASEGT. CDR3: CASRRGESYGEQYF. The CDR3 nucleotides are TGTGCCAGTAGAAGAGGGGAGAGTTATGGGGAGCAGTACTTC.

The rearrangement joins TRBV12-3 or TRBV12-4 to TRBJ2-1, with D possibly matching TRBD2 (6 bases). V was shortened by 6 bases and J by 4 bases, with 16 bases between the two germline ends. This CDR3 region has 15 residues. CDR3 amino acids: CASRTGRGPYNEQFF. The CDR3 DNA follows: TGTGCCAGCAGGACGGGGCGGGGACCTTACAATGAGCAGTTCTTC.

The rearrangement uses TRBV5-1 and TRBJ1-3; D is unresolved. This CDR3 is 15 amino acids long. Looked up from germline, CDR1 is SGHRS and CDR2 is YFSETQ. The germline V and J ends were trimmed by 0 bases and 3 bases, with 10 bases remaining between them. CDR3 amino acids: CASSLEPGLGNTIYF. The CDR3 coding sequence is TGCGCCAGCAGCTTGGAACCCGGGCTTGGAAACACCATATATTTT.

This clonotype was seen more than once but under ten times. The chain uses TRBV6-6 and TRBJ2-4; D may be TRBD1 (6 bases). CDR1 and CDR2 (germline): MNHNY, SVGAGI (reference sequence). Trimming took off 1 base at V and 0 bases at J, with 10 bases between the two ends. The CDR3 consists of 16 residues. The CDR3 loop reads CASSYLGAGAKNIQYF. In nucleotides, the CDR3 is TGTGCCAGCAGTTACTTGGGGGCTGGAGCCAAAAACATTCAGTACTTC.

The chain joins TRBV30 to TRBJ2-3, with 7 bases identical to TRBD2. Per the germline V gene, CDR1 is GTSNPN and CDR2 is SVGIG (reference sequence). The CDR3 is 12 amino acids. Trimming at V came to 2 bases and at J to 14 bases, leaving 10 bases not matched to a gene. The CDR3 is CAWSNPGGYAYF. The DNA of the CDR3 is TGTGCCTGGAGTAACCCGGGAGGATACGCGTATTTT.

This CDR3 is CSVQTGTRSYNEQYF. The DNA of the CDR3 is TGCAGCGTTCAAACCGGGACACGCTCCTACAATGAGCAGTACTTC. J is TRBJ2-1 and V is TRBV29-1, with a weak D call TRBD1 (6 bases). The DNA matches TRBJ2-7 better at its end, which makes the J call doubtful. This CDR3 region has 15 residues. Per germline, CDR1 SQVTM and CDR2 ANQGSEA.

The chain has TRBV5-6 and TRBJ2-3, with 9 nucleotides matching TRBD2. Germline CDR1 is SGHDT and CDR2 is YYEEEE. This CDR3 comprises 16 residues. V lost 5 bases, J lost 14 bases, and 21 bases stayed unmatched. CDR3 sequence reads: CASSLVVAGVRRYAYF. As DNA, the CDR3 is TGTGCCAGCAGTCTGGTGGTAGCGGGAGTGCGCAGATACGCGTATTTT.

This clonotype was recorded a few times. This chain joins TRBV6-2 or TRBV6-3 and TRBJ2-1; no firm D call. The germline CDR1 and CDR2 sequences are MNHEY and SVGEGT. The CDR3 has 12 amino acids. V was shortened by 2 bases and J by 10 bases, with 9 bases between the two germline ends. The CDR3 sequence: CASSYGSQEQFF. The CDR3 bases are TGTGCCAGCAGTTACGGTAGCCAAGAGCAGTTCTTC.